The sequence of this TCR beta chain was determined in a study of T cell repertoires in cytomegalovirus infection. Study details: CMV infection and matching HLA type were both indicated by public TCR beta signatures. Points from the study as a whole: Pooled public TCR beta family frequency picked out CMV carriers with the relevant HLA. Across the ex vivo response, the dominant clonotypes were HLA-C-restricted CMV-specific TCR beta clonotypes.

This clonotype was counted at least ten times. Its antigen remains unidentified. From the reads, TCRdb called clonotypes with MiXCR, one entry per CDR3 protein. The sample has approximately 130,000 distinct CDR3 sequences; roughly 8.2% are singletons. This CDR3 has 16 residues. The trim removed 5 bases at V and 1 base at J, leaving 6 bases unmatched. Per germline, CDR1 LNHDA and CDR2 SQIVND (reference sequence). This clonotype originated in a human donor in good health (CMV status not recorded). Some clones in this sample may be carry-over from other donors' samples. The gene calls are TRBV19 and TRBJ2-2, with 8 bases lining up with TRBD1. The sample comprised PBMCs. The CDR3 protein is CASSRQTGVNTGELFF. CDR3 bases: TGTGCCAGTAGTCGCCAGACAGGGGTGAACACCGGGGAGCTGTTTTTT.